This passage covers 27 T cell receptor beta chains from one sample sequenced in a study of naive and memory T cell subsets. The beta constant-region primer was an equimolar mix of two oligonucleotides covering TRBC1 and TRBC2. Each CDR3 protein is one row after TCRdb ran MiXCR on the UMI-ligation and nested PCR reads. Among some 36,000 distinct CDR3 sequences, 10% to 15% were seen once, and the ten largest hold around 21%. The sequencing sample was made of effector memory CD4+ T cells from blood. This sample's subset: effector memory, CD45RA- CD27-. The origin of the receptors is a human donor in good health.

The chain joins TRBV11-2 to TRBJ2-5; 8 positions agree with TRBD2. Germline V gene data show CDR1 as SGHAT and CDR2 as FQNNGV. The CDR3 runs to 16 residues. V dropped 3 bases and J dropped 1; count of bases not matched to a gene: 7. DNA for the CDR3: TGTGCCAGCAGCTTGGGCGCGGGAGGTCCCCAAGAGACCCAGTACTTC. This gives the protein CASSLGAGGPQETQYF. Variable domain in full (rest from reference TRBV11-2 and TRBJ2-5): EAGVAQSPRYKIIEKRQSVAFWCNPISGHATLYWYQQILGQGPKLLIQFQNNGVVDDSQLPKDRFSAERLKGVDSTLKIQPAKLEDSAVYLCASSLGAGGPQETQYFGPGTRLLVL.

The CDR3 DNA is TGCGCCAGCAGCTTGTCATGGGCAGGGGGCAATGAGCAGTTCTTC. Translation: CASSLSWAGGNEQFF. This rearrangement joins TRBV5-1 to TRBJ2-1; 7 bases align to TRBD1. Looked up from germline, CDR1 is SGHRS and CDR2 is YFSETQ. Trimming took 1 base from V and 6 from J; bases not matched to a gene: 7. The CDR3 contains 15 residues.

This clonotype was observed a few times. CDR3 amino acids: CASSFRGGKNIQYF. CDR3 coding DNA: TGTGCCAGCAGCTTTCGAGGGGGCAAAAACATTCAGTACTTC. V gene TRBV5-6 combines with J gene TRBJ2-4; tentatively, D is TRBD1 (6 bases). Germline CDR1 is SGHDT and CDR2 is YYEEEE. CDR3 length: 14 amino acids. Deletions cut 2 bases from V and 3 bases from J, with 9 bases between.

This clonotype occurred many times. This rearrangement joins TRBV7-9 to TRBJ2-1; TRBD2 aligns across 12 bases. The germline gives CDR1 SEHNR, CDR2 FQNEAQ (reference sequence). This CDR3 has 14 amino acids. Trimming removed 4 bases from V and 5 bases from J; junction bases left unmatched: 0. Here the CDR3 DNA reads TGTGCCAGCAGCTGGACTAGCGGGAACAATGAGCAGTTCTTC. Translated: CASSWTSGNNEQFF. The full variable domain, with the rest looked up from reference TRBV7-9 and TRBJ2-1, is DTGVSQNPRHKITKRGQNVTFRCDPISEHNRLYWYRQTLGQGPEFLTYFQNEAQLEKSRLLSDRFSAERPKGSFSTLEIQRTEQGDSAMYLCASSWTSGNNEQFFGPGTRLTVL.

The rearrangement uses TRBV6-5 and TRBJ2-1; 8 nucleotides agree with TRBD2. This CDR3 contains 15 residues. Germline V CDR1 and CDR2: MNHEY, SVGAGI. The J segment lost 12 bases and the V segment lost 6 bases, leaving 16 bases of the junction unmatched. CDR3 coding DNA: TGTGCCAGCAGCCGGGGGGGCTCGCCGGACCATGTGCAGTTCTTC. Protein product: CASSRGGSPDHVQFF.

This clonotype was recorded a few times. The rearrangement links TRBV4-1 to TRBJ1-2, with D perhaps matching TRBD1 (6 bases). Germline lookup yields CDR1 MGHRA and CDR2 YSYEKL. The CDR3 loop spans 15 amino acids. Trimming took off 6 bases at V and 6 bases at J, with 20 bases between the two ends. The CDR3 DNA is TGCGCCAGCAGAGAACAGGACAGAGGAATCAATGGCTACACCTTC. Translation: CASREQDRGINGYTF.

This clonotype was counted only a few times. The chain recombines TRBV7-2 with TRBJ2-2, with TRBD1 identical over 10 bases. The trim removed 4 bases at V and 4 bases at J, leaving 3 bases unmatched. The germline V gene has CDR1 SGHTA and CDR2 FQGNSA. This CDR3 has 15 amino acids. The CDR3 loop reads CASSWGTGVTGELFF. CDR3 coding DNA: TGTGCCAGCAGCTGGGGGACAGGGGTCACCGGGGAGCTGTTTTTT. The complete variable domain, with remaining parts taken from reference TRBV7-2 and TRBJ2-2, reads GAGVSQSPSNKVTEKGKDVELRCDPISGHTALYWYRQSLGQGLEFLIYFQGNSAPDKSGLPSDRFSAERTGGSVSTLTIQRTQQEDSAVYLCASSWGTGVTGELFFGEGSRLTVL.

Many counts were recorded for this clonotype. This rearrangement joins TRBV19 to TRBJ1-2; tentatively, D is TRBD1 (6 bases). This CDR3 comprises 17 residues. V lost 5 bases, J lost 4 bases, and 23 bases lay in between. Per the germline V gene, CDR1 is LNHDA and CDR2 is SQIVND (reference sequence). CDR3 residues: CASSSEIQGKGSYGYTF. CDR3 nucleotide sequence: TGTGCCAGTAGTTCCGAAATACAGGGAAAAGGGTCCTATGGCTACACCTTC.

This clonotype was counted between two and nine times. This rearrangement joins TRBV19 to TRBJ1-2; tentatively, D is TRBD1 (6 bases). Germline-derived CDR1 and CDR2 are LNHDA and SQIVND (reference sequence). Trimming stripped 6 bases from V and 3 bases from J, with 14 bases between. The CDR3 sequence is 14 residues long. CDR3 bases: TGTGCCAGTAGCCTCTCGGGACAAGACTATGGCTACACCTTC. This translates into CASSLSGQDYGYTF.

The CDR3 nucleotides are TGCGCCAGCAGCTCCGGTGGGGGGCAACGGGGTGAGCAGTTCTTC. Residues: CASSSGGGQRGEQFF. The rearrangement links TRBV5-1 to TRBJ2-1, with D perhaps matching TRBD1 or TRBD2 (6 bases each). V was trimmed by 3 bases and J by 9 bases, leaving 19 bases between them. CDR3 length equals 15 residues. Germline CDR1 and CDR2: SGHRS and YFSETQ.

This clonotype was picked up many times. The chain combines TRBV11-2 with TRBJ1-5, with D tentatively TRBD1 (6 bases). This CDR3 spans 15 amino acids. Trimming took 8 bases from V and 4 from J, leaving 18 bases between them. CDR1 and CDR2 (germline): SGHAT, FQNNGV. CDR3 sequence: CASAPTTGRNQPQHF. The DNA for the CDR3 is TGTGCCAGCGCACCTACTACAGGGAGGAATCAGCCCCAGCATTTT.

In this sample, this clonotype turned up many times. The chain joins TRBV20-1 to TRBJ2-7; 9 nucleotides align to TRBD2. This CDR3 is 12 amino acids long. Germline V gene data show CDR1 as DFQATT and CDR2 as SNEGSKA (reference sequence). Trimming at V came to 7 bases and at J to 7 bases, leaving 8 bases not matched to a gene. The CDR3: CSVSGRWGEQYF. CDR3 nucleotides: TGCAGTGTTAGCGGGAGATGGGGGGAGCAGTACTTC.

This clonotype was picked up a small number of times. The chain joins TRBV14 to TRBJ2-1; D remains unclear. Germline assignment: CDR1 SGHDN and CDR2 FVKESK. This CDR3 has 14 amino acids. V gave up 0 bases and J gave up 12 bases, with 15 bases separating them. The CDR3 coding sequence is TGTGCCAGCAGCCAAGATACAATCTTCGGTCGGCAGTTCTTC. Its protein is CASSQDTIFGRQFF. Supplemented by reference TRBV14 and TRBJ2-1, the full variable domain reads EAGVTQFPSHSVIEKGQTVTLRCDPISGHDNLYWYRRVMGKEIKFLLHFVKESKQDESGMPNNRFLAERTGGTYSTLKVQPAELEDSGVYFCASSQDTIFGRQFFGPGTRLTVL.

The chain combines TRBV12-3 or TRBV12-4 with TRBJ2-3, with no clear D. Trimming removed 5 bases at V and 8 bases at J, with 11 bases between. The CDR3 extends over 12 amino acids. CDR3 region: CASSVGQTTQYF. As DNA, the CDR3 is TGTGCCAGCAGTGTAGGGCAAACTACGCAGTATTTT.

The V and J genes are TRBV28 and TRBJ2-7, with TRBD2 matching 10 bases. J was trimmed by 0 bases and V by 0 bases; bases with no gene match: 2. The V gene's germline CDR1 is MDHEN and CDR2 SYDVKM. There are 16 residues in the CDR3. The CDR3 sequence is CASSLWASGSSYEQYF. CDR3 DNA: TGTGCCAGCAGTTTATGGGCTAGCGGGAGCTCCTACGAGCAGTACTTC.

This clonotype has only a few counts. This rearrangement joins TRBV6-1 to TRBJ2-5; D possibly corresponds to TRBD1 (6 bases). The CDR3 runs to 12 residues. V gave up 7 bases and J gave up 5 bases, with 11 bases separating them. CDR1 MNHNS and CDR2 SASEGT come from the germline V gene. CDR3 sequence reads: CASTRGRETQYF. The CDR3 bases are TGTGCCAGCACCAGGGGCCGGGAGACCCAGTACTTC.

This clonotype qualifies as medium-sized (0.01 to 0.1%). The chain carries TRBV4-1 and TRBJ2-4; 7 positions agree with TRBD2. Germline V gives CDR1 MGHRA, CDR2 YSYEKL. CDR3 length: 20 amino acids. V dropped 2 bases and J dropped 1; count of bases not matched to a gene: 17. As DNA, the CDR3 is TGCGCCAGCAGCCAACCCGGCGGGCGGGAGCCTATGCTGGCCAAAAACATTCAGTACTTC. This sequence encodes CASSQPGGREPMLAKNIQYF.

The table lists this clonotype with a few counts. The rearrangement links TRBV2 to TRBJ2-7, with TRBD1 identical over 7 bases. The V and J ends lost 4 bases and 4 bases, in that order; junction bases with no gene match: 10. CDR3 length equals 15 residues. CDR1 is SNHLY, CDR2 FYNNEI, per germline. Written as DNA, the CDR3 is TGTGCCAGCAGTGGTGAGGCAGGGGGTCCGTACGAGCAGTACTTC. This sequence encodes CASSGEAGGPYEQYF.

J is TRBJ1-2 and V is TRBV6-6; D ambiguous. The CDR3 is 12 residues long. With 2 bases removed from V and 8 bases from J, the gap between germline ends came to 9 bases. Germline values: CDR1 MNHNY, CDR2 SVGAGI (reference sequence). This CDR3 reads CASSYRVRGYTF. The CDR3 DNA reads TGTGCCAGCAGTTACCGAGTGAGGGGCTACACCTTC.

This clonotype was counted many times. The chain employs TRBV5-1 and TRBJ2-1, with D uncertain. Germline assignment: CDR1 SGHRS and CDR2 YFSETQ. The V end was cut by 4 bases, the J end by 0 bases, with 8 bases between. The CDR3 covers 14 residues. CDR3 sequence (DNA): TGCGCCAGCAGCCCAACGAGCTCCTACAATGAGCAGTTCTTC. This sequence encodes CASSPTSSYNEQFF.

This clonotype was seen a few times. The V and J genes are TRBV6-1 and TRBJ2-1; 12 nucleotides align to TRBD2. CDR1 is MNHNS, CDR2 SASEGT, per germline. Losses at the gene ends were 6 bases for V and 7 bases for J; bases not matched to a gene: 13. The CDR3 has 17 amino acids. The CDR3 region has the DNA TGTGCCAGCAGCCCTGGACTAGCGGGACGCAAGGGGAATGAGCAGTTCTTC. Its protein is CASSPGLAGRKGNEQFF.

This clonotype came up a few times. The V call is TRBV5-6, the J call TRBJ1-1; 9 bases map to TRBD1. This CDR3 has 16 residues. Germline V gene data show CDR1 as SGHDT and CDR2 as YYEEEE. The V segment lost 4 bases and the J segment 2 bases; nucleotides outside the gene matches: 9. CDR3 region: CASSPGQGRPNTEAFF. The CDR3 nucleotides are TGTGCCAGCAGCCCGGGACAGGGACGCCCAAACACTGAAGCTTTCTTT.

Only a few counts were recorded for this clonotype. The rearrangement joins TRBV5-6 to TRBJ2-7; D might be TRBD2 (6 bases). CDR1 and CDR2 from the germline V gene are SGHDT and YYEEEE. The V gene lost 2 bases and the J gene lost 0 bases, with 12 bases spanning the gap. This CDR3 is built from 15 residues. Here the CDR3 DNA reads TGTGCCAGCAGCTTAGGTCTAGCGAGCTCCTACGAGCAGTACTTC. Its translation is CASSLGLASSYEQYF.

This clonotype was seen a handful of times. J is TRBJ2-3 and V is TRBV4-3; 8 bases line up with TRBD2. The germline gives CDR1 LGHNA, CDR2 YSLEER. There are 17 residues in the CDR3. Trimming at V came to 4 bases and at J to 8 bases, leaving 17 bases not matched to a gene. In DNA, the CDR3 is TGCGCCAGCAGCCCTTTTGGGGGGGGCGGGAGGCAAGCTACGCAGTATTTT. Protein: CASSPFGGGGRQATQYF.

This clonotype was seen many times. The chain employs TRBV3-1 and TRBJ2-7; 11 bases map to TRBD2. Trimming at V came to 2 bases and at J to 5 bases, leaving 8 bases not matched to a gene. The CDR3 runs to 16 residues. Germline-derived CDR1 and CDR2 are LGHDT and YNNKEL (reference sequence). CDR3 residues: CASSQSNLAGGNEQYF. DNA of the CDR3: TGTGCCAGCAGCCAAAGCAACCTAGCGGGAGGTAACGAGCAGTACTTC.

V is TRBV9 and J is TRBJ1-2; 8 nucleotides agree with TRBD1. V trimming: 6 bases; J trimming: 4 bases; junction bases outside the gene matches: 8. Germline CDR1 SGDLS, CDR2 YYNGEE. The CDR3 consists of 14 residues. Written as DNA, the CDR3 is TGTGCCAGCACGGGGGCAGGGGGCTCCTATGGCTACACCTTC. As protein: CASTGAGGSYGYTF.

This clonotype was detected only a few times. The chain couples TRBV6-5 to TRBJ2-7; no clear D gene. The CDR3 is 15 residues long. Germline values: CDR1 MNHEY, CDR2 SVGAGI. Trimming took 6 bases from V and 2 from J, leaving 17 bases between them. The chain's CDR3 is CASSISRPVTYEQYF. The CDR3 DNA sequence: TGTGCCAGCAGCATATCTCGACCGGTTACCTACGAGCAGTACTTC.